One and the same sample provided the 22 T cell receptor beta chains below, sequenced in a study of cytomegalovirus exposure and HLA in healthy donors listed by TCRdb under 2017. Receptor amplification or capture employed the immunoSEQ multiplex PCR assay. A mixture of 60 forward primers for TCR Vbeta segments and 13 reverse primers for TCR Jbeta segments was used in the multiplex PCR. TCRdb re-hosts the immuneACCESS table, in-frame sequences only. Its copies lack some clones; in the studies checked, an unresolved V gene accounts for under half of them, and the cause for the rest is not known. Here the sample has approximately 150,000 clones; just over 70% occur a single time. Clones ranked in the top ten supply roughly 2.5% of the sample. Material: PBMCs. The receptors come from a human donor in good health.

V usage is TRBV19 and J usage is TRBJ2-1; D possibly corresponds to TRBD1 (5 bases). V gave up 3 bases and J gave up 7 bases, with 13 bases separating them. Per germline, CDR1 LNHDA and CDR2 SQIVND (reference sequence). There are 14 residues in the CDR3. CDR3 nucleotide sequence: TGTGCCAGTAGTATTGGGTCAAGGGGTAATGAGCAGTTCTTC. Its translation: CASSIGSRGNEQFF.

The rearrangement links TRBV7-9 to TRBJ2-3, with TRBD2 as a possible D gene (6 bases). The ends were cut back, 0 bases at V and 2 bases at J, with 12 bases in the middle. This CDR3 comprises 16 residues. The V gene's germline CDR1 is SEHNR and CDR2 FQNEAQ (reference sequence). The DNA of the CDR3 is TGTGCCAGCAGCTTAGCGCGAATAGCGGTCACAGATACGCAGTATTTT. Translating gives CASSLARIAVTDTQYF.

The V and J genes are TRBV6-5 and TRBJ1-2; possibly TRBD1 for D (5 bases). CDR3 size: 14 residues. Deletions cut 7 bases from V and 5 bases from J, with 17 bases between. Germline CDR1 and CDR2: MNHEY and SVGAGI. This CDR3 is CASTRGAGRYGYTF. DNA for the CDR3: TGTGCCAGCACCCGAGGAGCAGGGAGGTATGGCTACACCTTC.

V gene TRBV9 combines with J gene TRBJ2-1; D possibly corresponds to TRBD1 (6 bases). The CDR3 consists of 16 residues. Trimming removed 4 bases at V and 5 bases at J, with 19 bases between. CDR1 and CDR2 from the germline V gene are SGDLS and YYNGEE. The CDR3 DNA reads as TGTGCCAGCAGCCCCCGGGCAGGGGACACCAACAATGAGCAGTTCTTC. Its translation is CASSPRAGDTNNEQFF.

The chain combines TRBV19 with TRBJ2-7, with 7 bases aligning to TRBD1. J gave up 3 bases and V 1 base, and 6 bases lay outside the gene matches. CDR1 is LNHDA and CDR2 is SQIVND in the germline V gene (reference sequence). CDR3 length: 15 amino acids. CDR3 nucleotides: TGTGCCAGTAGTATAGCGGGACAGACCTACTACGAGCAGTACTTC. Amino acids: CASSIAGQTYYEQYF.

The chain has TRBV12-5 and TRBJ2-3; weak D call: TRBD2 (6 bases). The germline gives CDR1 LGHNT, CDR2 FRNRAP. The CDR3 length is 14 residues. V lost 6 bases, J lost 3 bases, and 13 bases lay in between. The DNA for the CDR3 is TGTGCTAGTGGATTACTAGCTGGAACAGATACGCAGTATTTT. It translates to CASGLLAGTDTQYF.

This clone was observed a handful of times. The rearrangement links TRBV11-2 to TRBJ1-3; D is unclear. Germline V gene data show CDR1 as SGHAT and CDR2 as FQNNGV. With 1 base removed from V and 3 bases from J, the gap between germline ends came to 4 bases. This CDR3 spans 13 amino acids. The CDR3 bases are TGTGCCAGCAGCTTAGTCGGTGGAAACACCATATATTTT. Protein: CASSLVGGNTIYF.

The V and J genes are TRBV9 and TRBJ1-6; possible D gene TRBD1, 5 bases. In germline, CDR1 is SGDLS, CDR2 YYNGEE. Trimming stripped 4 bases from V and 8 bases from J, with 22 bases between. This CDR3 is 17 amino acids long. CDR3: CASSLDGGVRLDSPLHF. The CDR3 bases are TGTGCCAGCAGCCTCGATGGGGGGGTTAGGTTGGATTCACCCCTCCACTTT. Full variable domain (outside the CDR3, taken from reference TRBV9 and TRBJ1-6): DSGVTQTPKHLITATGQRVTLRCSPRSGDLSVYWYQQSLDQGLQFLIQYYNGEERAKGNILERFSAQQFPDLHSELNLSSLELGDSALYFCASSLDGGVRLDSPLHFGNGTRLTVT.

The V gene is TRBV9, the J gene TRBJ2-7; perhaps TRBD2 as D (6 bases). Trimming left V 4 bases short and J 0 bases short, with 14 bases between. CDR3 length equals 15 residues. Germline V lookup: CDR1 SGDLS, CDR2 YYNGEE. The CDR3 reads CASSPAPTSSYEQYF. CDR3 nucleotide sequence: TGTGCCAGCAGCCCCGCTCCGACTAGCTCCTACGAGCAGTACTTC.

On this clone itself: As the CDR3 is not closed by the conserved phenylalanine or tryptophan, this likely results from a read error. The chain uses TRBV7-2 and TRBJ1-2; no clear D. The CDR3 length is 15 residues. CDR1 is SGHTA, CDR2 FQGNSA, per germline. V shed 5 bases and J shed 0 bases, with 13 bases lying between them. The CDR3 DNA sequence: TGTGCCAGCAGCCACACCCGAGGAGCTAACTATGGCTACACCTCC. Translating gives CASSHTRGANYGYTS.

The table lists this clone with a few counts. V gene TRBV5-1 combines with J gene TRBJ1-1; no reliable D call. Looked up from germline, CDR1 is SGHRS and CDR2 is YFSETQ. The V gene lost 4 bases and the J gene lost 0 bases, with 13 bases spanning the gap. The CDR3 covers 15 residues. CDR3 sequence: CASSPRVGMNTEAFF. In DNA, the CDR3 is TGCGCCAGCAGCCCGAGGGTGGGGATGAACACTGAAGCTTTCTTT.

This chain uses TRBV5-1 with TRBJ1-2, with TRBD1 matching 10 bases. CDR3 length: 15 amino acids. The junction had 10 bases not matched to a gene; V was cut back by 7 bases and J by 4 bases. Per germline, CDR1 SGHRS and CDR2 YFSETQ. CDR3 sequence: CASHPGQGTFYGYTF. As DNA, the CDR3 is TGCGCCAGCCACCCGGGACAGGGGACCTTCTATGGCTACACCTTC.

This clone was observed a few times. The chain joins TRBV27 to TRBJ1-1; 7 bases line up with TRBD1. Germline assignment: CDR1 MNHEY and CDR2 SMNVEV (reference sequence). The CDR3 contains 11 residues. V lost 6 bases, J lost 10 bases, and 5 bases stayed unmatched. The CDR3 DNA reads TGTGCCAGCAGACAGGGGAGTGCAGCTTTCTTT. It yields the protein CASRQGSAAFF.

The rearrangement links TRBV19 to TRBJ1-1; maybe TRBD1 (6 bases). V lost 3 bases and J 10 bases, leaving 36 bases between the germline ends. CDR1 LNHDA and CDR2 SQIVND come from the germline V gene (reference sequence). This CDR3 has 20 residues. The CDR3: CASSISGYVRGGDGSKGAFF. Here the CDR3 DNA reads TGTGCCAGTAGTATCAGCGGCTACGTCAGGGGAGGGGACGGCTCGAAGGGAGCTTTCTTT.

V gene TRBV7-6 combines with J gene TRBJ2-1, with D possibly TRBD2 on 6 matching bases. From germline, CDR1 is SGHVS and CDR2 FNYEAQ. The V end was cut by 8 bases, the J end by 6 bases, with 11 bases between. This CDR3 is 12 amino acids long. The CDR3 DNA reads TGTGCCAGCTACGGGGGAGGCAATGAGCAGTTCTTC. This encodes CASYGGGNEQFF.

The chain recombines TRBV27 with TRBJ1-1, with D possibly TRBD1 on 5 matching bases. Germline V gene lookup returns CDR1 MNHEY and CDR2 SMNVEV (reference sequence). V lost 3 bases, J lost 5 bases, and 19 bases lay in between. The CDR3 runs 16 residues. The CDR3 region is CASSFWAGRDGTEAFF. Here the CDR3 DNA reads TGTGCCAGCAGTTTTTGGGCAGGGCGGGATGGGACTGAAGCTTTCTTT.

The chain uses TRBV30 and TRBJ1-1; TRBD1 matches 7 bases. V shed 1 base and J 11 bases; nucleotides not matched to a gene: 10. The CDR3 has 13 amino acids. Per the germline V gene, CDR1 is GTSNPN and CDR2 is SVGIG (reference sequence). The CDR3 loop reads CAWSGRQGRSAFF. In DNA form, the CDR3 reads TGTGCCTGGAGTGGTAGACAGGGAAGGTCGGCTTTCTTT.

This chain joins TRBV27 and TRBJ1-2; TRBD1 matches 7 bases. Germline trimming cut 5 bases from V and 2 bases from J; bases unmatched to any gene: 5. There are 14 residues in the CDR3. The germline CDR1 and CDR2 sequences are MNHEY and SMNVEV (reference sequence). The CDR3 spells CASSPKTGNYGYTF. Here the CDR3 DNA reads TGTGCCAGCAGTCCGAAGACAGGGAACTATGGCTACACCTTC.

The chain carries TRBV28 and TRBJ1-1, with D maybe TRBD1 (5 bases). Germline V gene data show CDR1 as MDHEN and CDR2 as SYDVKM. Trimming left V 7 bases short and J 4 bases short, with 13 bases between. This CDR3 is built from 13 residues. This CDR3 reads CASTLGRSTEAFF. The CDR3, as DNA: TGTGCCAGCACCCTGGGGCGTAGCACTGAAGCTTTCTTT.

The V and J genes are TRBV19 and TRBJ2-7; weak D call: TRBD1 (5 bases). Trimming left V 10 bases short and J 6 bases short, with 19 bases between. Germline CDR1 LNHDA, CDR2 SQIVND (reference sequence). The CDR3 loop spans 13 amino acids. Here the CDR3 reads CATSWVQGSEQYF. The CDR3 DNA is TGTGCCACCAGTTGGGTGCAGGGCAGCGAGCAGTACTTC.

This sequence joins TRBV18 and TRBJ2-7; D is uncertain. Trimming pared 3 bases from V and 3 bases from J, leaving 9 bases between. The CDR3 sequence is 13 residues long. Germline CDR1 and CDR2: KGHSH and LQKENI. DNA for the CDR3: TGTGCCAGCTCACCGCAGACTGGCTACGAGCAGTACTTC. It specifies CASSPQTGYEQYF.

The rearrangement joins TRBV7-3 to TRBJ1-1; possibly TRBD1 for D (5 bases). This CDR3 is built from 15 residues. Trimming took 5 bases from V and 1 from J, leaving 14 bases between them. CDR1 SGHTA and CDR2 FQGTGA come from the germline V gene. The CDR3 DNA is TGTGCCAGCAGCGCCACCGGGACTCAGAACACTGAAGCTTTCTTT. It yields the protein CASSATGTQNTEAFF.